The T cell receptor beta chain under discussion was sequenced for a study of blood T cell repertoires in COVID-19. For the study at large: Sites in the United States, Italy and Spain provided acute and convalescent COVID-19 samples.

V shed 0 bases and J shed 3 bases, with 10 bases lying between them. The CDR3 length is 14 residues. Germline V lookup: CDR1 SGHRS, CDR2 YFSETQ. Sequencing used immunoSEQ multiplex PCR; TCRdb keeps in-frame clones, though not all of them. The table records 100,000 to 150,000 clones, 81% of them present only once. Sample: peripheral blood. V usage is TRBV5-1 and J usage is TRBJ2-7, with D maybe TRBD1 (5 bases). The clonotype was recovered from a man between 25 and 39 years old with COVID-19, enrolled during active disease. The CDR3 spells CASSLGQGVYEQYF. For the CDR3, the DNA is TGCGCCAGCAGCTTGGGCCAGGGCGTCTACGAGCAGTACTTC.